These T cell receptor beta chains were read from a single sample in a study of T cell repertoires in cytomegalovirus infection. TCRdb itself ran the reads through MiXCR, one entry per CDR3 protein. The top ten hold 15% to 20% of the sample, which has roughly 500,000 distinct CDR3 sequences, about 33% seen once. No antigen has been identified for these receptors. The material sequenced was cultured PBMCs, taken from culture after CMV antigen stimulation. Receptor source: a human donor in good health (CMV status not recorded). Some clones in this sample may be carry-over from other donors' samples. CDR3s include the opening cysteine and the closing phenylalanine or tryptophan. The order of the fields is CDR3 protein, CDR3 DNA, D gene, V gene, J gene, clone size. A D gene is named only where the DNA matches it firmly. A row's size may be missing; if present it is once, few, many or a size class.

CDR3 protein: CASSPGQGARNTEAFF; CDR3 DNA: TGTGCCAGCTCACCGGGACAGGGGGCGCGGAACACTGAAGCTTTCTTT; D gene: TRBD1; V gene: TRBV18; J gene: TRBJ1-1; clone size: -
CDR3 protein: CASSSSYNEQYF; CDR3 DNA: TGTGCCAGCAGCTCCTCATACAACGAGCAGTACTTC; D gene: -; V gene: TRBV7-2; J gene: TRBJ2-7; clone size: few
CDR3 protein: CASSLRGERGETQYF; CDR3 DNA: TGTGCCAGCAGCTTAAGGGGGGAGAGGGGGGAGACCCAGTACTTC; D gene: -; V gene: TRBV7-2; J gene: TRBJ2-5; clone size: few
CDR3 protein: CASSLVTPNQPQHF; CDR3 DNA: TGTGCCAGCAGCTTAGTGACACCTAATCAGCCCCAGCATTTT; D gene: -; V gene: TRBV7-2; J gene: TRBJ1-5; clone size: few
CDR3 protein: CASSSSGTGNEQYF; CDR3 DNA: TGTGCCAGCAGCTCTTCCGGGACAGGGAACGAGCAGTACTTC; D gene: TRBD1; V gene: TRBV7-8; J gene: TRBJ2-7; clone size: many
CDR3 protein: CASSPLTSSGLQETQYF; CDR3 DNA: TGTGCCAGCTCACCACTGACATCGAGCGGGTTACAAGAGACCCAGTACTTC; D gene: -; V gene: TRBV18; J gene: TRBJ2-5; clone size: -
CDR3 protein: CASREMDTNYGYTF; CDR3 DNA: TGTGCCAGCAGGGAGATGGATACTAACTATGGCTACACCTTC; D gene: -; V gene: TRBV6-1; J gene: TRBJ1-2; clone size: few
CDR3 protein: CASSLTSGRRETQYF; CDR3 DNA: TGTGCCAGCAGCTTGACTAGCGGGAGAAGAGAGACCCAGTACTTC; D gene: TRBD2; V gene: TRBV7-2; J gene: TRBJ2-5; clone size: many
CDR3 protein: CASSIQGSDTDTQYF; CDR3 DNA: TGTGCCAGTAGTATACAGGGTAGCGACACAGATACGCAGTATTTT; D gene: -; V gene: TRBV19; J gene: TRBJ2-3; clone size: -
CDR3 protein: CASSSTSASTDTQYF; CDR3 DNA: TGTGCCAGCAGCTCAACTAGCGCTAGCACAGATACGCAGTATTTT; D gene: TRBD2; V gene: TRBV28; J gene: TRBJ2-3; clone size: few
CDR3 protein: CASSSGTENEQFF; CDR3 DNA: TGTGCCAGCAGCTCCGGGACAGAGAATGAGCAGTTCTTC; D gene: TRBD1; V gene: TRBV11-3; J gene: TRBJ2-1; clone size: few
CDR3 protein: CASTILGGVQFF; CDR3 DNA: TGTGCCAGCACAATTCTTGGGGGCGTGCAGTTCTTC; D gene: -; V gene: TRBV28; J gene: TRBJ2-1; clone size: -
CDR3 protein: CASSQDVVEGLGSPLHF; CDR3 DNA: TGCGCCAGCAGCCAAGATGTCGTCGAGGGACTTGGTTCACCCCTCCACTTT; D gene: -; V gene: TRBV4-1; J gene: TRBJ1-6; clone size: -
CDR3 protein: CASSFGLAVQETQYF; CDR3 DNA: TGCGCCAGCAGCTTCGGGCTAGCGGTCCAAGAGACCCAGTACTTC; D gene: TRBD2; V gene: TRBV5-1; J gene: TRBJ2-5; clone size: many
CDR3 protein: CASRTGQGSPTGELFF; CDR3 DNA: TGCGCCAGCAGGACCGGACAGGGTTCCCCAACCGGGGAGCTGTTTTTT; D gene: TRBD1; V gene: TRBV5-1; J gene: TRBJ2-2; clone size: once
CDR3 protein: CASSLGQNQETQYF; CDR3 DNA: TGTGCCAGCAGCCTGGGGCAGAACCAAGAGACCCAGTACTTC; D gene: -; V gene: TRBV7-8; J gene: TRBJ2-5; clone size: many
CDR3 protein: CSARDGELAEETQYF; CDR3 DNA: TGCAGTGCTAGAGATGGGGAACTAGCAGAGGAGACCCAGTACTTC; D gene: -; V gene: TRBV20-1; J gene: TRBJ2-5; clone size: -
CDR3 protein: CATRVSGGYNEQFF; CDR3 DNA: TGTGCCACCAGGGTCTCAGGGGGCTACAATGAGCAGTTCTTC; D gene: TRBD1; V gene: TRBV15; J gene: TRBJ2-1; clone size: -
CDR3 protein: CATSDWTGNGYTF; CDR3 DNA: TGTGCCACCAGTGATTGGACAGGGAACGGCTACACCTTC; D gene: TRBD1; V gene: TRBV24-1; J gene: TRBJ1-2; clone size: -
CDR3 protein: CASSLGGTSNYGYTF; CDR3 DNA: TGTGCCAGCAGCTTAGGAGGGACATCTAACTATGGCTACACCTTC; D gene: -; V gene: TRBV11-2; J gene: TRBJ1-2; clone size: -
CDR3 protein: CASSLRQGRTDTQYF; CDR3 DNA: TGTGCCAGCAGCTTACGGCAGGGGAGGACAGATACGCAGTATTTT; D gene: -; V gene: TRBV7-2; J gene: TRBJ2-3; clone size: many
CDR3 protein: CASRRDRNSNQPQHF; CDR3 DNA: TGTGCCAGCAGGCGGGACAGAAATAGCAATCAGCCCCAGCATTTT; D gene: TRBD1; V gene: TRBV12-3/TRBV12-4; J gene: TRBJ1-5; clone size: -
CDR3 protein: CASSSGTPNSGNTIYF; CDR3 DNA: TGTGCCAGCAGCTCCGGGACACCGAACTCTGGAAACACCATATATTTT; D gene: -; V gene: TRBV7-3; J gene: TRBJ1-3; clone size: few
CDR3 protein: CASSLVRSGYNEQFF; CDR3 DNA: TGTGCCAGCAGCTTAGTAAGGTCCGGATACAATGAGCAGTTCTTC; D gene: -; V gene: TRBV7-9; J gene: TRBJ2-1; clone size: many
CDR3 protein: CAISERLEYTQYF; CDR3 DNA: TGTGCCATCAGTGAGAGACTAGAATATACGCAGTATTTT; D gene: -; V gene: TRBV10-3; J gene: TRBJ2-3; clone size: few
CDR3 protein: CASSSETSGSGEQFF; CDR3 DNA: TGTGCCAGCAGCTCTGAGACTAGCGGGAGTGGTGAGCAGTTCTTC; D gene: TRBD2; V gene: TRBV13; J gene: TRBJ2-1; clone size: -
CDR3 protein: CASSQSGRATDTQYF; CDR3 DNA: TGTGCCAGCAGCCAAAGCGGGAGGGCCACAGATACGCAGTATTTT; D gene: TRBD2; V gene: TRBV7-2; J gene: TRBJ2-3; clone size: few
CDR3 protein: CASSVLASTDTQYF; CDR3 DNA: TGTGCCAGCAGTGTACTAGCTAGCACAGATACGCAGTATTTT; D gene: -; V gene: TRBV6-6; J gene: TRBJ2-3; clone size: -
CDR3 protein: CASSTGYIEAFF; CDR3 DNA: TGTGCCAGCAGTACAGGGTATATTGAAGCTTTCTTT; D gene: -; V gene: TRBV25-1; J gene: TRBJ1-1; clone size: -
CDR3 protein: CASSLDRGGMNTEAFF; CDR3 DNA: TGTGCCAGCAGCTTAGACAGGGGGGGTATGAACACTGAAGCTTTCTTT; D gene: TRBD1; V gene: TRBV11-2; J gene: TRBJ1-1; clone size: few
CDR3 protein: CASRKQGTEAFF; CDR3 DNA: TGTGCCAGCAGGAAACAGGGGACTGAAGCTTTCTTT; D gene: TRBD1; V gene: TRBV7-2; J gene: TRBJ1-1; clone size: -
CDR3 protein: CASSPGQEHMNTEAFF; CDR3 DNA: TGTGCCAGCAGTCCCGGACAGGAGCACATGAACACTGAAGCTTTCTTT; D gene: TRBD1; V gene: TRBV6-2/TRBV6-3; J gene: TRBJ1-1; clone size: few
CDR3 protein: CASTQIGESGYTF; CDR3 DNA: TGTGCCAGCACCCAAATAGGCGAGTCTGGCTACACCTTC; D gene: -; V gene: TRBV28; J gene: TRBJ1-2; clone size: few
CDR3 protein: CASSYSDRSQGYGYTF; CDR3 DNA: TGTGCCAGCAGTTACTCCGACCGAAGTCAGGGCTATGGCTACACCTTC; D gene: -; V gene: TRBV6-5; J gene: TRBJ1-2; clone size: -
CDR3 protein: CASTAWGPGANVLTF; CDR3 DNA: TGTGCCAGCACCGCGTGGGGGCCCGGGGCCAACGTCCTGACTTTC; D gene: -; V gene: TRBV6-1; J gene: TRBJ2-6; clone size: few
CDR3 protein: CASSSIAGPTYEQYF; CDR3 DNA: TGTGCCAGCAGTTCTATAGCGGGACCCACCTACGAGCAGTACTTC; D gene: TRBD2; V gene: TRBV5-3; J gene: TRBJ2-7; clone size: few
CDR3 protein: CASSPEVERTGELFF; CDR3 DNA: TGTGCCAGCAGTCCCGAGGTTGAGCGAACCGGGGAGCTGTTTTTT; D gene: -; V gene: TRBV12-3/TRBV12-4; J gene: TRBJ2-2; clone size: -
CDR3 protein: CASAKGSRQGRITEAFF; CDR3 DNA: TGTGCCAGCGCTAAGGGGTCCCGACAGGGTCGAATAACTGAAGCTTTCTTT; D gene: TRBD1; V gene: TRBV7-2; J gene: TRBJ1-1; clone size: few
CDR3 protein: CASSLNGGSRETQYF; CDR3 DNA: TGTGCCAGCAGCTTAAATGGGGGCTCCCGGGAGACCCAGTACTTC; D gene: -; V gene: TRBV7-9; J gene: TRBJ2-5; clone size: few
CDR3 protein: CASSEAGGLNEKLFF; CDR3 DNA: TGTGCCAGCAGTGAAGCGGGGGGCCTTAATGAAAAACTGTTTTTT; D gene: -; V gene: TRBV6-1; J gene: TRBJ1-4; clone size: many
CDR3 protein: CASSPRGLANTGELFF; CDR3 DNA: TGTGCCAGCAGTCCCAGGGGACTAGCGAACACCGGGGAGCTGTTTTTT; D gene: TRBD2; V gene: TRBV12-3/TRBV12-4; J gene: TRBJ2-2; clone size: -
CDR3 protein: CAWSERLNYGYTF; CDR3 DNA: TGTGCCTGGAGTGAGCGCCTCAACTATGGCTACACCTTC; D gene: -; V gene: TRBV30; J gene: TRBJ1-2; clone size: -
CDR3 protein: CASRDPGHRRWETQYF; CDR3 DNA: TGTGCCAGCAGAGATCCGGGACACAGAAGGTGGGAGACCCAGTACTTC; D gene: -; V gene: TRBV6-1; J gene: TRBJ2-5; clone size: -
CDR3 protein: CASSLGGQGEKLFF; CDR3 DNA: TGTGCCAGCAGTTTAGGGGGACAGGGTGAAAAACTGTTTTTT; D gene: TRBD1; V gene: TRBV7-2; J gene: TRBJ1-4; clone size: many
CDR3 protein: CASSRLAFYNEQFF; CDR3 DNA: TGTGCCAGCTCTCGACTAGCGTTTTACAATGAGCAGTTCTTC; D gene: TRBD2; V gene: TRBV6-2/TRBV6-3; J gene: TRBJ2-1; clone size: -
CDR3 protein: CAVRGSSYNSPLHF; CDR3 DNA: TGTGCCGTCCGAGGGAGTTCCTATAATTCACCCCTCCACTTT; D gene: -; V gene: TRBV11-2; J gene: TRBJ1-6; clone size: -
CDR3 protein: CSVGSAGGIHGYTF; CDR3 DNA: TGCAGCGTTGGCTCGGCAGGGGGTATTCATGGCTACACCTTC; D gene: TRBD1; V gene: TRBV29-1; J gene: TRBJ1-2; clone size: -
CDR3 protein: CASSHGRDPSGKPQHF; CDR3 DNA: TGTGCCAGCAGCCACGGCCGGGACCCCTCCGGGAAGCCCCAGCATTTT; D gene: -; V gene: TRBV7-9; J gene: TRBJ1-5; clone size: few
CDR3 protein: CATSGEPPRQGNSPLHF; CDR3 DNA: TGTGCCACCAGCGGAGAGCCTCCGAGACAGGGAAATTCACCCCTCCACTTT; D gene: TRBD1; V gene: TRBV15; J gene: TRBJ1-6; clone size: -
CDR3 protein: CASRDEGRFADTQYF; CDR3 DNA: TGTGCCAGCAGGGATGAGGGACGTTTTGCAGATACGCAGTATTTT; D gene: -; V gene: TRBV6-6; J gene: TRBJ2-3; clone size: -
CDR3 protein: CAWSYLSGVNEQFF; CDR3 DNA: TGTGCCTGGAGTTATTTATCGGGAGTTAATGAGCAGTTCTTC; D gene: -; V gene: TRBV30; J gene: TRBJ2-1; clone size: -
CDR3 protein: CASSLRQRPELFF; CDR3 DNA: TGTGCCAGCAGCCTTCGACAGCGGCCCGAGCTGTTTTTT; D gene: -; V gene: TRBV7-2; J gene: TRBJ2-2; clone size: many